A single sample gave rise to the 12 T cell receptor beta chains below, sequenced in a study of T-cell memory formation after mild COVID-19. MiXCR, run by TCRdb on the 5' RACE reads, gives a single entry per CDR3 protein. Of under 700,000 distinct CDR3 sequences in the sample, around 21% were seen once. The sequenced sample consisted of PBMCs or a T cell subset sorted from them (not recorded which). All receptors come from an adult woman who had mild COVID-19 (a few samples of this study predate the infection). Cell type and time point are not known.

This clonotype has more than one count but fewer than ten. V is TRBV24-1 and J is TRBJ2-7; 11 bases are shared with TRBD2. V trimming: 3 bases; J trimming: 3 bases; junction bases outside the gene matches: 6. The CDR3 consists of 16 residues. CDR1 and CDR2 (germline): KGHDR, SFDVKD. In DNA form, the CDR3 reads TGTGCCACCAGTGATCACAGACTAGCGGGGAGCTACGAGCAGTACTTC. It yields the protein CATSDHRLAGSYEQYF.

The J gene is TRBJ2-3, the V gene TRBV12-5; 8 bases match TRBD2. Germline V lookup: CDR1 LGHNT, CDR2 FRNRAP. Losses at the gene ends were 2 bases for V and 4 bases for J; bases not matched to a gene: 14. This CDR3 region has 18 residues. The CDR3 nucleotides are TGTGCTAGTGGTTTGTCCCCTGACTCAGCGGGAGAGGCAGATACGCAGTATTTT. This gives the protein CASGLSPDSAGEADTQYF.

This clonotype has just a few counts. The V and J genes are TRBV15 and TRBJ2-3, with D uncertain. The CDR3 spans 14 residues. Germline assignment: CDR1 LNHNV and CDR2 YYDKDF (reference sequence). Trimming left V 4 bases short and J 2 bases short, with 10 bases between. Written as DNA, the CDR3 is TGTGCCACCAGCACTAGTCTCTCCACAGATACGCAGTATTTT. It codes for CATSTSLSTDTQYF.

This clonotype was seen only a few times. J is TRBJ2-6 and V is TRBV12-3 or TRBV12-4; 8 bases are a match to TRBD2. The CDR3 has 20 residues. V lost 6 bases to trimming and J lost 4 bases; unmatched junction nucleotides: 20. CDR3 nucleotide sequence: TGTGCCAGCAGAGCCGGGGTGGCGGGGGGCCTCCTTATGGGGGCCAACGTCCTGACTTTC. Translating gives CASRAGVAGGLLMGANVLTF.

The chain combines TRBV7-2 with TRBJ2-7, with TRBD2 as a possible D gene (6 bases). Germline loops: CDR1 SGHTA, CDR2 FQGNSA. V was clipped by 5 bases and J by 2 bases, with 19 bases between them. This CDR3 contains 16 residues. The CDR3 sequence is CASSPPRGPATYEQYF. As DNA, the CDR3 is TGTGCCAGCAGCCCCCCGCGGGGACCGGCGACCTACGAGCAGTACTTC.

V is TRBV4-2 and J is TRBJ1-2; no reliable D call. V dropped 0 bases and J dropped 5 bases, with 10 bases sitting between them. This CDR3 has 14 residues. CDR1 is LGHNA, CDR2 YNFKEQ, per germline. CDR3 amino acids: CASSQDKGTYGYTF. The CDR3 DNA follows: TGTGCCAGCAGCCAAGATAAGGGAACATATGGCTACACCTTC.

This chain joins TRBV20-1 and TRBJ2-1; TRBD2 is a possible D gene (6 bases). Germline V gives CDR1 DFQATT, CDR2 SNEGSKA (reference sequence). This CDR3 spans 15 amino acids. Deletions cut 3 bases from V and 0 bases from J, with 12 bases between. The CDR3 coding sequence is TGCAGTGCTAGTAGGCGGGACGGCTCCTACAATGAGCAGTTCTTC. Translation: CSASRRDGSYNEQFF.

V and J are TRBV11-2 and TRBJ1-1, with D perhaps matching TRBD1 (5 bases). Trimming stripped 4 bases from V and 8 bases from J, with 11 bases between. Germline CDR1 and CDR2: SGHAT and FQNNGV. This CDR3 comprises 12 residues. The CDR3 DNA sequence: TGTGCCAGCAGCTCAGGGTATTTGGAAGCTTTCTTT. As protein: CASSSGYLEAFF.

The chain employs TRBV24-1 and TRBJ2-6, with D hard to call. V was clipped by 4 bases and J by 0 bases, with 9 bases between them. Germline values: CDR1 KGHDR, CDR2 SFDVKD. The CDR3 consists of 16 residues. CDR3 coding DNA: TGTGCCACCAGTGACCCTGACACCTCTGGGGCCAACGTCCTGACTTTC. It translates to CATSDPDTSGANVLTF.

This clonotype appeared many times. The rearrangement joins TRBV7-2 to TRBJ2-7; D ambiguous. This CDR3 has 14 residues. CDR1 and CDR2 (germline): SGHTA, FQGNSA. Trimming shortened V by 5 bases and J by 2 bases, and 13 bases separated the two germline ends. The CDR3 reads CASSRTTSTYEQYF. CDR3 DNA: TGTGCCAGCAGCCGTACGACAAGCACCTACGAGCAGTACTTC.

This clonotype was counted a few times. The rearrangement links TRBV9 to TRBJ2-7; D tentatively reads TRBD1 or TRBD2 (5 bases each). Between the trimmed V and J ends, which lost 3 bases and 1 base, there was a span of 11 bases. The CDR3 extends over 14 amino acids. Germline CDR1 SGDLS, CDR2 YYNGEE. CDR3 nucleotides: TGTGCCAGCAGCGCTCATGGGACGTCCTACGAGCAGTACTTC. This translates into CASSAHGTSYEQYF.

The V gene is TRBV12-3 or TRBV12-4, the J gene TRBJ2-7; 14 positions match TRBD2. CDR3 length: 13 amino acids. Written as DNA, the CDR3 is TGTGCTCTCGGGACTAGCGGGAGTTGCGAGCAGTACTTC. It encodes CALGTSGSCEQYF.